This T cell receptor beta chain was sequenced in a study of response to subunit inactivated influenza vaccine. Regarding the study as a whole: Few new T cells, the authors suggested, are recruited by each seasonal influenza vaccination.

Concerning this clonotype: The target antigen is unknown.

TCRdb re-called the RT-PCR reads through MiXCR, storing one row per CDR3 protein. The table shows hundreds of thousands of distinct CDR3 sequences, with about 18% occurring only once. This CDR3 is 14 amino acids long. Germline CDR1 is ENHRY and CDR2 is SYGVKD. V was clipped by 6 bases and J by 7 bases; unmatched bases: 12. The sequences come from PBMCs from blood, collected roughly 5 days after vaccination. This TCR came from a man aged 50 or older who received an inactivated influenza vaccine. J is TRBJ2-7 and V is TRBV10-3; 7 bases match TRBD1. The CDR3 reads CAIRGKTGLEEQYF. The DNA of the CDR3 is TGTGCCATCAGGGGGAAGACAGGGTTAGAAGAGCAGTACTTC.